The sequence of this T cell receptor beta chain was determined in a study of blood T cell repertoires in COVID-19. Study context: Samples came from the United States, Italy and Spain, spanning acute and convalescent COVID-19. The cDNA or gDNA used as material had been derived from T cells, B-cell-depleted T cells, or PBMCs.

The CDR3 runs 15 residues. The germline V and J ends were trimmed by 1 base and 0 bases, with 8 bases remaining between them. Germline CDR1 and CDR2: SGHRS and YFSETQ. Some clones are missing from TCRdb's copy, which holds only in-frame ones; the method was immunoSEQ multiplex PCR. The profile shows around 100,000 clones, around four fifths of them singletons. The rearrangement links TRBV5-1 to TRBJ2-1; D remains ambiguous. The receptor comes from a man in his 60s with active or convalescent COVID-19. Sequenced sample: peripheral blood. The CDR3 protein is CASSLLAASYNEQFF. The DNA for the CDR3 is TGCGCCAGCAGCTTGTTGGCGGCCTCCTACAATGAGCAGTTCTTC.